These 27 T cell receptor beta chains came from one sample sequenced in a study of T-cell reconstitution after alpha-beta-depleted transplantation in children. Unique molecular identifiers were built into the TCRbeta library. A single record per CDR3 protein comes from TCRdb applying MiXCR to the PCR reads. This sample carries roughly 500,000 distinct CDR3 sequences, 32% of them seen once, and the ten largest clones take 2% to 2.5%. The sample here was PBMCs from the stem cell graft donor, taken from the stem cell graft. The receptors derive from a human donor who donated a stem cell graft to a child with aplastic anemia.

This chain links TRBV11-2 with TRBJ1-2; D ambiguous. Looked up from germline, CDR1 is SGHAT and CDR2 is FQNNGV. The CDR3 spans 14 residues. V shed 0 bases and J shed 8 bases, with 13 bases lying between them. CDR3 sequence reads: CASSLESRTWGYTF. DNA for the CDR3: TGTGCCAGCAGCTTAGAATCCAGGACTTGGGGCTACACCTTC.

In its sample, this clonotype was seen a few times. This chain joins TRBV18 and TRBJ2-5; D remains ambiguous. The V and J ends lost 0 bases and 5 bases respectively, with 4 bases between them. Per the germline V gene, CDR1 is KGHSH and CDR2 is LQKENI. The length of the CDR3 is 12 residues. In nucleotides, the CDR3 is TGTGCCAGCTCACCACCGACGGAGACCCAGTACTTC. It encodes CASSPPTETQYF.

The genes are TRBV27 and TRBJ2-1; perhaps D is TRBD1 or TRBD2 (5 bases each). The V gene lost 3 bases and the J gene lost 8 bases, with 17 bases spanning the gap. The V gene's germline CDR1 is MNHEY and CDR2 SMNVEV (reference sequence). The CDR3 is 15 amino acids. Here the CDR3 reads CASSFGGDSYDEQFF. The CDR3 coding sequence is TGTGCCAGCAGTTTTGGGGGAGATTCTTATGATGAGCAGTTCTTC.

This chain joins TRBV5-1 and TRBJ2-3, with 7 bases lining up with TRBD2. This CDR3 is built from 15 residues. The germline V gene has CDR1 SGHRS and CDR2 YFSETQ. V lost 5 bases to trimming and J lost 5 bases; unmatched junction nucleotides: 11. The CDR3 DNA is TGCGCCAGCAGACGAGGCGGGAGAGGAATAGATACGCAGTATTTT. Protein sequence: CASRRGGRGIDTQYF.

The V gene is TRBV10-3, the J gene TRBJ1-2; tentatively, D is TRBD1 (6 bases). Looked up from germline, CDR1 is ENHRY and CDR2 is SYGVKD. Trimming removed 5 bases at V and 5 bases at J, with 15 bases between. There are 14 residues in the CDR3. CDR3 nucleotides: TGTGCCATCAGTCAACAGGGTCAAAGATATGGCTACACCTTC. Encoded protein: CAISQQGQRYGYTF.

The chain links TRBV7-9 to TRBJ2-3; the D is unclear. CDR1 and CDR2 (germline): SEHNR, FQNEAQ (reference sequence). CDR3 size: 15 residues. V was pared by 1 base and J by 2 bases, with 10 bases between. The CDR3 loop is CASSLGAILTDTQYF. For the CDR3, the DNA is TGTGCCAGCAGCTTAGGAGCGATCCTCACAGATACGCAGTATTTT.

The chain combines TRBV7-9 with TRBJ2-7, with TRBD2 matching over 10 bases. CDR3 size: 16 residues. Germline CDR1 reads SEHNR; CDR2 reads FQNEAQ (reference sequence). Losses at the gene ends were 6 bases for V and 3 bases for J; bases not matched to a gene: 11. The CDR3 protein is CASSIQREGINYEQYV. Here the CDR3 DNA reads TGTGCCAGCAGTATCCAGCGGGAGGGAATTAACTACGAGCAGTACGTC.

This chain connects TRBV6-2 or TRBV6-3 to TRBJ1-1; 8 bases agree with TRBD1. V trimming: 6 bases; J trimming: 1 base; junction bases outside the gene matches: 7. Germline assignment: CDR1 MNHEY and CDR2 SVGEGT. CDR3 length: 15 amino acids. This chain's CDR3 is CASSPITGGNTEAFF. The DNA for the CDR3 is TGTGCCAGCAGCCCCATAACAGGGGGGAACACTGAAGCTTTCTTT.

CDR3: CASSPDRGRNQPQHF. For the CDR3, the DNA is TGTGCCAGCTCACCTGACAGGGGAAGGAACCAGCCCCAGCATTTT. The V and J genes are TRBV18 and TRBJ1-5, with 8 bases fitting TRBD1. With 3 bases clipped from V and 7 bases from J, the junction kept 8 bases outside the gene matches. The CDR3 has 15 amino acids. In germline, CDR1 is KGHSH, CDR2 LQKENI.

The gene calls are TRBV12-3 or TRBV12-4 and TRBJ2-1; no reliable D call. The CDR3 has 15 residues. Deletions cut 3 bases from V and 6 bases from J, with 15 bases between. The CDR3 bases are TGTGCCAGCAGTTTGCTCGCGGCCGCCCGCAATGAGCAGTTCTTC. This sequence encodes CASSLLAAARNEQFF.

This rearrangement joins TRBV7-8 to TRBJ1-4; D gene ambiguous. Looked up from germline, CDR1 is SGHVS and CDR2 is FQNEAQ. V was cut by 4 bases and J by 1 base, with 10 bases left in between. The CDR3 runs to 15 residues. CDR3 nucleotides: TGTGCCAGCAGCTCCGTTTTCGGAACTAATGAAAAACTGTTTTTT. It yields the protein CASSSVFGTNEKLFF.

The CDR3 loop is CASSSSGQGPYEQYF. The CDR3, as DNA: TGCGCCAGCAGCTCCTCGGGACAGGGCCCATACGAGCAGTACTTC. The rearrangement links TRBV5-1 to TRBJ2-7, with 9 nucleotides matching TRBD1. Germline-derived CDR1 and CDR2 are SGHRS and YFSETQ. This CDR3 has 15 residues. With V trimmed by 3 bases and J by 4 bases, 8 bases remained unmatched.

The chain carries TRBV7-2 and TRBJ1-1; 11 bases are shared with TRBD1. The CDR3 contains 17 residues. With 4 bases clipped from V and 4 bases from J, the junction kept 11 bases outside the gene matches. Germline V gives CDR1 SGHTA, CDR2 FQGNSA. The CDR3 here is CASSWRTGGARSTEAFF. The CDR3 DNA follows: TGTGCCAGCAGCTGGAGGACAGGGGGCGCAAGGTCCACTGAAGCTTTCTTT.

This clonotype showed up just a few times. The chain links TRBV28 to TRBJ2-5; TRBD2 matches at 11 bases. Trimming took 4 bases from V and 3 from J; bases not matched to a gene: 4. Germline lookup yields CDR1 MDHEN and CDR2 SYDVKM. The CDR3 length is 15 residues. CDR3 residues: CASSSLAGGKETQYF. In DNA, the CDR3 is TGTGCCAGCAGTTCGTTAGCGGGAGGGAAAGAGACCCAGTACTTC.

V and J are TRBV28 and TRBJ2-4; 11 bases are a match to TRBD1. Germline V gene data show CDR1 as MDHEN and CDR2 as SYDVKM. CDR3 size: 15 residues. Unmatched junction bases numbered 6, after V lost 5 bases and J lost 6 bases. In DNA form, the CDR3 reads TGTGCCAGCAGTCCAGGACAGGGGGCGCGAAACATTCAGTACTTC. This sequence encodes CASSPGQGARNIQYF.

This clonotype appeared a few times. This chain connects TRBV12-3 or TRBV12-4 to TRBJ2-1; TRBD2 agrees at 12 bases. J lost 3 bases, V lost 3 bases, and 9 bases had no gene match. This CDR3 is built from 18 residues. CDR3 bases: TGTGCCAGCAGTTTGAGGCTAGCGGGAGGGGGCCGCTACAATGAGCAGTTCTTC. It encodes CASSLRLAGGGRYNEQFF.

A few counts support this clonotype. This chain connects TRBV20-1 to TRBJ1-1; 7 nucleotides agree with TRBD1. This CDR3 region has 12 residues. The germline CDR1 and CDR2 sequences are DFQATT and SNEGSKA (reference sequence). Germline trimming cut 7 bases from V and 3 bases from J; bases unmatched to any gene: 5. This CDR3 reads CSGRQGDTEAFF. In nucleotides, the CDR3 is TGCAGTGGGCGGCAGGGGGACACTGAAGCTTTCTTT.

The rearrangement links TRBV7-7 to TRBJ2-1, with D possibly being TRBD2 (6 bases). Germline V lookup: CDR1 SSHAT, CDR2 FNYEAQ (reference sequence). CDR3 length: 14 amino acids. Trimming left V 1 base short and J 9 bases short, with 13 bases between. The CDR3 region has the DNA TGTGCCAGCAGCTTAGGCGGCGGGATTGTTGAGCAGTTCTTC. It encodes CASSLGGGIVEQFF.

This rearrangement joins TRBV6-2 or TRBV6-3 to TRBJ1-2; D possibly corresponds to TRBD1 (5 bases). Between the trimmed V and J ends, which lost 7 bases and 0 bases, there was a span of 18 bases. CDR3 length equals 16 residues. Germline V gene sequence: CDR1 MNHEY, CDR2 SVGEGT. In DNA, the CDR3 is TGTGCCAGCACACCCGCCGGGACCGAGTCTAACTATGGCTACACCTTC. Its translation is CASTPAGTESNYGYTF.

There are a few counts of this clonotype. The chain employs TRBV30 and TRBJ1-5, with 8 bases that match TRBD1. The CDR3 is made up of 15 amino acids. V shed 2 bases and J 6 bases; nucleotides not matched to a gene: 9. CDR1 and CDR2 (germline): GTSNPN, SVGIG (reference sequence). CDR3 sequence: CAWSYRTGLGQPQHF. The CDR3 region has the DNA TGTGCCTGGAGTTACAGGACAGGGCTTGGTCAGCCCCAGCATTTT.

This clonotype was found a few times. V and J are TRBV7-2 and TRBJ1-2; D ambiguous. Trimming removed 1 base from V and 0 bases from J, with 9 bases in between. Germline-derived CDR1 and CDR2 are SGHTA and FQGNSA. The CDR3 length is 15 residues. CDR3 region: CASSLVGTSNYGYTF. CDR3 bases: TGTGCCAGCAGCTTAGTAGGCACCTCTAACTATGGCTACACCTTC.

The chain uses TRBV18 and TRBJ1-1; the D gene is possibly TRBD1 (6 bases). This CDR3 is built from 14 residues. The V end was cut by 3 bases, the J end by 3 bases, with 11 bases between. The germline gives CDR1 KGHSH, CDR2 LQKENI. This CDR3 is CASSPSGAHTEAFF. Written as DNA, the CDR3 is TGTGCCAGCTCACCCTCGGGGGCCCACACTGAAGCTTTCTTT.

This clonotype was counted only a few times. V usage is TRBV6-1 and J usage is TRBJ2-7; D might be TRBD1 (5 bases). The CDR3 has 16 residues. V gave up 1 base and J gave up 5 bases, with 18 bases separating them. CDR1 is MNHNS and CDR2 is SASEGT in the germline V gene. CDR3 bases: TGTGCCAGCAGTGAAGAGGTCGGCAGTTGGGGCAACGAGCAGTACTTC. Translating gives CASSEEVGSWGNEQYF.

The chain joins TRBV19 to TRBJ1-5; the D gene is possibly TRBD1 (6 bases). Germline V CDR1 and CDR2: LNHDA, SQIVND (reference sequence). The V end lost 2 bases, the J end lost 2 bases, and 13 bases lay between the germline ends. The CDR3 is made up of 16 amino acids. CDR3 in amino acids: CASSIRGQERNQPQHF. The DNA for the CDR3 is TGTGCCAGTAGTATACGGGGGCAGGAACGCAATCAGCCCCAGCATTTT. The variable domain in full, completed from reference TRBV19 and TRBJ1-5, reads DGGITQSPKYLFRKEGQNVTLSCEQNLNHDAMYWYRQDPGQGLRLIYYSQIVNDFQKGDIAEGYSVSREKKESFPLTVTSAQKNPTAFYLCASSIRGQERNQPQHFGDGTRLSIL.

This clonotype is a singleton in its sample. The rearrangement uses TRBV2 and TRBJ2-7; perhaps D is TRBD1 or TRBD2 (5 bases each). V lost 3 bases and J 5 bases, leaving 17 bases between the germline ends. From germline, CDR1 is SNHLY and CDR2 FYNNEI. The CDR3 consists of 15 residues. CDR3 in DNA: TGTGCCAGCAGTGATTCGGGCTATAGGGACCACGAGCAGTACTTC. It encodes CASSDSGYRDHEQYF.

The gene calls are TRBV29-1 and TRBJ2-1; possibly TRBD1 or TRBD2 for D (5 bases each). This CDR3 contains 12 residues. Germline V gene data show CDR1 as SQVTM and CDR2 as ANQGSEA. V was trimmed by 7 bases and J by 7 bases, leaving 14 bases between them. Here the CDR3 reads CSGDLLGNEQFF. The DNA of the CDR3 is TGCAGCGGGGACCTCCTTGGGAATGAGCAGTTCTTC.

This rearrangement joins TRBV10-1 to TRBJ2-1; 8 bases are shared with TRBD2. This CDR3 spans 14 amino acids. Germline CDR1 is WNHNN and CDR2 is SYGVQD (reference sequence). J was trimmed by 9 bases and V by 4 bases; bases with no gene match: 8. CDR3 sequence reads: CASSAAGGFTEQFF. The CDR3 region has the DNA TGCGCCAGCAGTGCGGCGGGAGGCTTCACTGAGCAGTTCTTC.